These 23 T cell receptor beta chains share one sample of origin, sequenced in a study of Graves' ophthalmopathy and Graves' hyperthyroidism. RNA transcripts provided the template for amplifying TCR beta CDR3 regions. First-round RT-PCR with HTBI primers preceded a second-round multiplex PCR. TCRdb redid the calling of the multiplex PCR reads with MiXCR, one entry per CDR3 protein. The repertoire includes almost 750,000 distinct CDR3 sequences, roughly 40% of them detected once, and roughly 46% sits in the top ten. The sample consisted of peripheral blood. These receptors all come from an adult man with Graves' ophthalmopathy.

This clonotype was seen many times. The gene calls are TRBV9 and TRBJ1-6, with TRBD1 as a possible D gene (5 bases). V lost 0 bases and J 4 bases, leaving 8 bases between the germline ends. The CDR3 is 15 residues long. Germline V gene sequence: CDR1 SGDLS, CDR2 YYNGEE. The CDR3 nucleotides read TGTGCCAGCAGCGTAGGAGGGGCATATAATTCACCCCTCCACTTT. As protein: CASSVGGAYNSPLHF.

The rearrangement links TRBV11-2 to TRBJ1-2, with D unclear. The CDR3 runs to 12 residues. Germline values: CDR1 SGHAT, CDR2 FQNNGV. The V and J ends lost 0 bases and 8 bases respectively, with 7 bases between them. The CDR3 loop is CASSLDLGGYTF. CDR3 sequence (DNA): TGTGCCAGCAGCTTAGATCTGGGAGGCTACACCTTC.

Remarks on this clonotype: Sequence at one end of the junction differs from germline and may be a read error. The rearrangement uses TRBV6-4 and TRBJ1-1; D remains ambiguous. The germline CDR1 and CDR2 sequences are MRHNA and SNTAGT. The CDR3 covers 15 residues. The DNA for the CDR3 is TGTGCCATCAGTGAGGACGGACTGACGAGCACTGAAGCTTTCTTT. Its protein product is CAISEDGLTSTEAFF.

Note on this clonotype: A read error is possible here, since a much larger clone lies one base away. This sequence joins TRBV7-9 and TRBJ1-4; a weak D match, TRBD1 (6 bases). Germline CDR1 SEHNR, CDR2 FQNEAQ (reference sequence). CDR3 length equals 14 residues. V was cut by 3 bases and J by 8 bases, with 13 bases left in between. The CDR3 is CASSLAGAWEKLFF. CDR3 sequence (DNA): TGTGCCAGCAGCTTGGCAGGGGCGTGGGAAAAACTGTTTTTT.

The chain joins TRBV29-1 to TRBJ1-2; the D gene is possibly TRBD1 (5 bases). The length of the CDR3 is 13 residues. Germline loops: CDR1 SQVTM, CDR2 ANQGSEA. The V gene lost 3 bases and the J gene lost 1 base, with 9 bases spanning the gap. The CDR3 loop is CSVEGRDNYGYTF. CDR3 DNA sequence: TGCAGCGTTGAGGGACGGGATAACTATGGCTACACCTTC.

This clonotype was seen at least ten times. Here the CDR3 DNA reads TGTGCCATCAGCCGAGAGGGCGAGCAGTACTTC. Translated: CAISREGEQYF. V usage is TRBV10-3 and J usage is TRBJ2-7; tentatively, D is TRBD2 (5 bases). The CDR3 is 11 residues long. Germline CDR1 reads ENHRY; CDR2 reads SYGVKD. The V gene lost 6 bases and the J gene lost 6 bases, with 9 bases spanning the gap.

The CDR3 sequence: CASRVMTGGNSPLHF. The CDR3 nucleotides are TGTGCCAGCAGAGTCATGACAGGGGGTAATTCACCCCTCCACTTT. This sequence joins TRBV2 and TRBJ1-6, with 9 nucleotides matching TRBD1. Germline V gene lookup returns CDR1 SNHLY and CDR2 FYNNEI. There are 15 residues in the CDR3. V trimming: 6 bases; J trimming: 6 bases; junction bases outside the gene matches: 6.

There are a few counts of this clonotype. At one of its ends the junction is not consistent with the germline gene, which may arise from a read error. The chain uses TRBV24-1 and TRBJ1-5; 10 bases agree with TRBD1. The CDR3 runs 16 residues. Germline V gives CDR1 KGHDR, CDR2 SFDVKD. The CDR3 here is CASSDGQGEGNQPQHF. For the CDR3, the DNA is TGTGCCAGCAGTGATGGACAGGGGGAAGGCAATCAGCCCCAGCATTTT.

In this sample, this clonotype turned up a few times. V is TRBV7-9 and J is TRBJ2-7; maybe TRBD1 (7 bases). Germline V gene lookup returns CDR1 SEHNR and CDR2 FQNEAQ (reference sequence). The CDR3 has 17 residues. V lost 2 bases to trimming and J lost 0 bases, with 17 bases between them. CDR3 DNA sequence: TGTGCCAGCAGCTTAAGAGGGGGCGGCGGGGTCTCCTACGAGCAGTACTTC. This encodes CASSLRGGGGVSYEQYF.

This clonotype occurred a few times. The chain has TRBV12-3 or TRBV12-4 and TRBJ1-4; D remains unclear. This CDR3 contains 12 residues. Trimming removed 6 bases at V and 8 bases at J, with 10 bases between. In DNA form, the CDR3 reads TGTGCCAGCAGCCACCCGTCCGAAAAACTGTTTTTT. As protein: CASSHPSEKLFF.

The sample holds a few counts of this clonotype. This rearrangement joins TRBV7-9 to TRBJ1-2, with 10 positions matching TRBD1. The CDR3 consists of 16 residues. The junction had 11 bases not matched to a gene; V was cut back by 7 bases and J by 3 bases. CDR1 is SEHNR and CDR2 is FQNEAQ in the germline V gene (reference sequence). CDR3 region: CASTGGLGQGHYGYTF. The CDR3 region has the DNA TGTGCCAGCACCGGGGGCTTGGGACAGGGGCACTATGGCTACACCTTC.

This clonotype was observed many times. This chain uses TRBV7-9 with TRBJ2-2; no firm D call. Trimming took off 4 bases at V and 2 bases at J, with 14 bases between the two ends. CDR3 length: 16 residues. Germline CDR1 SEHNR, CDR2 FQNEAQ (reference sequence). As DNA, the CDR3 is TGTGCCAGCAGCTCCGCGGCAGGCAGCAACACCGGGGAGCTGTTTTTT. Its translation is CASSSAAGSNTGELFF.

This chain links TRBV20-1 with TRBJ2-7; 7 nucleotides match TRBD2. Per the germline V gene, CDR1 is DFQATT and CDR2 is SNEGSKA (reference sequence). V lost 7 bases, J lost 3 bases, and 6 bases stayed unmatched. The length of the CDR3 is 12 residues. CDR3 sequence reads: CSGGEGNYEQYF. CDR3 sequence (DNA): TGCAGTGGGGGGGAGGGAAACTACGAGCAGTACTTC.

With respect to this clonotype: A single base separates this from a much larger clone, so it may be a read error. V usage is TRBV7-2 and J usage is TRBJ2-6, with 10 nucleotides matching TRBD1. The CDR3 extends over 16 amino acids. CDR1 is SGHTA and CDR2 is FQGNSA in the germline V gene. CDR3 amino acids: CASRTGGVSEANVLTF. CDR3 bases: TGCGCCAGCAGGACAGGGGGTGTCTCTGAGGCCAACGTCCTGACTTTC.

This clonotype was observed a handful of times. This chain's CDR3 is CASSQKDRGFGEQYF. The CDR3 region has the DNA TGTGCCAGCAGCCAGAAGGACAGAGGGTTCGGCGAGCAGTACTTC. The chain employs TRBV7-9 and TRBJ2-7; tentatively, D is TRBD1 (6 bases). Germline V gene sequence: CDR1 SEHNR, CDR2 FQNEAQ (reference sequence). The CDR3 sequence is 15 residues long. Trimming removed 5 bases from V and 6 bases from J, with 20 bases in between.

The CDR3 nucleotides are TGTGCCAGCAGCTTTGGGACAGGGGCCGGGACAGAAGAGACCCAGTACTTC. Its protein is CASSFGTGAGTEETQYF. The chain uses TRBV11-2 and TRBJ2-5; 10 bases align to TRBD1. The length of the CDR3 is 17 residues. The germline V gene has CDR1 SGHAT and CDR2 FQNNGV. The trim removed 3 bases at V and 3 bases at J, leaving 10 bases unmatched.

This clonotype was seen at least ten times. The V call is TRBV5-6, the J call TRBJ1-6; D unclear. The CDR3 runs to 12 residues. Per germline, CDR1 SGHDT and CDR2 YYEEEE. Trimming shortened V by 1 base and J by 10 bases, and 6 bases separated the two germline ends. DNA for the CDR3: TGTGCCAGCAGCTTGACATGGTCACCCCTCCACTTT. Translation gives CASSLTWSPLHF.

In regard to this clonotype: This may stem from a read error, because a much larger clone lies one nucleotide away. As the CDR3 is not closed by the conserved phenylalanine or tryptophan, this likely results from a read error. The V call is TRBV29-1, the J call TRBJ2-5; D is unclear. The CDR3 loop spans 12 amino acids. Per germline, CDR1 SQVTM and CDR2 ANQGSEA. V shed 3 bases and J shed 3 bases, with 8 bases lying between them. CDR3 region: CSVDPTKETQYC. The CDR3 DNA follows: TGCAGCGTTGACCCCACCAAAGAGACCCAGTACTGC.

This clonotype was picked up many times. This chain links TRBV24-1 with TRBJ2-6; a weak D match, TRBD1 (6 bases). V lost 4 bases and J 2 bases, leaving 11 bases between the germline ends. The length of the CDR3 is 16 residues. Germline V gene sequence: CDR1 KGHDR, CDR2 SFDVKD. The CDR3 region is CATSDHTGPGANVLTF. The CDR3 bases are TGTGCCACCAGTGACCACACAGGGCCTGGGGCCAACGTCCTGACTTTC.

The chain has TRBV19 and TRBJ2-2; tentative D call: TRBD2 (5 bases). Trimming removed 4 bases at V and 5 bases at J, with 14 bases between. The CDR3 runs to 15 residues. Germline-derived CDR1 and CDR2 are LNHDA and SQIVND (reference sequence). In DNA, the CDR3 is TGTGCCAGTAGTACTACCCACTCGGGGACCGGGGAGCTGTTTTTT. Translated: CASSTTHSGTGELFF.

This clonotype was picked up a small number of times. CDR3 region: CASSNTGGGTEAFF. The DNA of the CDR3 is TGTGCCAGTAGTAACACAGGGGGTGGCACTGAAGCTTTCTTT. This chain connects TRBV19 to TRBJ1-1; 8 nucleotides agree with TRBD1. Trimming removed 4 bases from V and 4 bases from J; junction bases left unmatched: 5. This CDR3 is built from 14 residues. Germline V gene lookup returns CDR1 LNHDA and CDR2 SQIVND (reference sequence).

This sequence joins TRBV25-1 and TRBJ1-5; unclear D gene. The CDR3 covers 14 residues. Germline loops: CDR1 MGHDK, CDR2 SYGVNS. V lost 5 bases and J 4 bases, leaving 12 bases between the germline ends. Here the CDR3 reads CASSSGQKNQPQHF. CDR3 bases: TGTGCCAGCAGTTCAGGCCAAAAAAATCAGCCCCAGCATTTT.

V is TRBV10-3 and J is TRBJ2-7; 7 bases are a match to TRBD1. The CDR3 is 17 amino acids. Looked up from germline, CDR1 is ENHRY and CDR2 is SYGVKD. The V segment lost 4 bases and the J segment 5 bases; nucleotides outside the gene matches: 17. The CDR3: CAISVSPDRQNFHEQYF. For the CDR3, the DNA is TGTGCCATCAGTGTTTCTCCGGACAGGCAAAACTTCCACGAGCAGTACTTC.